Given below is one T cell receptor beta chain in context. The antigen is undetermined. The data were obtained in a study of T cells in Graves' hyperthyroidism and ophthalmopathy. Overall study findings and caveats: The model made its ophthalmopathy prediction, and onset followed a median approximately 6.5 months later. Among thyroid clonotypes expanded above 0.001, most also appeared in blood.

Among the patients, aged 18 to 65, hyperthyroidism was newly diagnosed and had lasted under 2 months. The PBMCs had their origin in around 9.1 ml of fresh peripheral blood. It was RNA transcripts that yielded the amplified TCR beta CDR3 regions. The HTBI primer set was used in a first-round RT-PCR of the TCR CDR3. TCRdb analysed the multiplex PCR reads with MiXCR anew, one entry per CDR3 protein. The sample shows 450,000 to 650,000 distinct CDR3 sequences, 20% of them seen only once. The sequencing input was blood. This TCR came from a man aged 18 to 35 with Graves' hyperthyroidism.

The CDR3 coding sequence is TGTGCCAGCTCTATAGCCCCTAGCGGGGGCCCAAACACCGGGGAGCTGTTTTTT. This translates into CASSIAPSGGPNTGELFF. This chain connects TRBV2 to TRBJ2-2; 10 nucleotides align to TRBD2. This CDR3 is built from 18 residues. Germline V gene sequence: CDR1 SNHLY, CDR2 FYNNEI. V was pared by 8 bases and J by 2 bases, with 14 bases of the junction left unmatched.